These 7 T cell receptor beta chains came from one sample sequenced in a study of T cell changes during pregnancy in multiple sclerosis. Some clones are missing from TCRdb's copy, which holds only in-frame ones; the method was immunoSEQ multiplex PCR. This table has fewer than 65,000 clones, 91% appearing once. The sample consisted of peripheral blood, taken in the third trimester of pregnancy. The source is a female donor in good health, enrolled as a control in a pregnancy study.

The chain uses TRBV15 and TRBJ2-5; D call uncertain. The germline V and J ends were trimmed by 3 bases and 7 bases, with 15 bases remaining between them. This CDR3 has 14 amino acids. Germline V gene data show CDR1 as LNHNV and CDR2 as YYDKDF (reference sequence). This CDR3 is CATSSSRVVGTQYF. The DNA of the CDR3 is TGTGCCACCAGCAGCAGTCGGGTCGTGGGGACCCAGTACTTC.

The V gene is TRBV11-1, the J gene TRBJ2-1; 14 bases are shared with TRBD2. Per germline, CDR1 SGHAT and CDR2 FQDESV (reference sequence). V shed 8 bases and J 8 bases; nucleotides not matched to a gene: 8. This CDR3 region has 15 residues. The CDR3 region has the DNA TGTGCCAGCGGGACTAGCGGGAGACCCCCAGATGAGCAGTTCTTC. It codes for CASGTSGRPPDEQFF.

In regard to this clone: The sample has other DNA sequences that encode this CDR3 too. The chain is built from TRBV6-4 and TRBJ2-1, with D possibly being TRBD2 (6 bases). The V gene's germline CDR1 is MRHNA and CDR2 SNTAGT. The CDR3 spans 15 residues. V lost 0 bases, J lost 0 bases, and 6 bases lay in between. In nucleotides, the CDR3 is TGTGCCAGCAGTGACTCTAGCGGCTCCTACAATGAGCAGTTCTTC. Its protein is CASSDSSGSYNEQFF.

The chain has TRBV13 and TRBJ1-1; TRBD1 matches at 7 bases. Per the germline V gene, CDR1 is PRHDT and CDR2 is FYEKMQ (reference sequence). The CDR3 extends over 13 amino acids. The junction had 10 bases not matched to a gene; V was cut back by 10 bases and J by 5 bases. In DNA form, the CDR3 reads TGTGCCACCGAAACAGGGGACTGGACTGAAGCTTTCTTT. Amino acids: CATETGDWTEAFF.

The chain is built from TRBV9 and TRBJ1-1; no clear D. Germline V gene data show CDR1 as SGDLS and CDR2 as YYNGEE. The CDR3 covers 14 residues. V lost 4 bases and J 5 bases, leaving 15 bases between the germline ends. The CDR3 DNA follows: TGTGCCAGCAGCTTTAGCGGGGTAGGGACTGAAGCTTTCTTT. It is translated as CASSFSGVGTEAFF.

The chain uses TRBV9 and TRBJ2-5, with 8 positions matching TRBD2. Unmatched junction bases numbered 10, after V lost 4 bases and J lost 5 bases. The CDR3 extends over 15 amino acids. Per germline, CDR1 SGDLS and CDR2 YYNGEE. In nucleotides, the CDR3 is TGTGCCAGCAGCCCCGGCGGGGGGCTAGGGGAGACCCAGTACTTC. Protein: CASSPGGGLGETQYF.

V is TRBV19 and J is TRBJ1-2; no clear D gene. V shed 5 bases and J shed 4 bases, with 8 bases lying between them. The CDR3 has 12 amino acids. Per germline, CDR1 LNHDA and CDR2 SQIVND (reference sequence). The CDR3: CASSSGFYGYTF. In nucleotides, the CDR3 is TGTGCCAGTAGTTCGGGGTTCTATGGCTACACCTTC.